This entry lists 10 T cell receptor beta chains sequenced from one sample in a study of blood T cell repertoires in COVID-19 (dated by TCRdb to about 2020). Receptors were amplified or captured by the immunoSEQ multiplex PCR assay. The table was pulled from immuneACCESS by TCRdb, which kept in-frame rearrangements only. Such tables lose some clones; where checked, under half of the loss comes from unresolved V genes, and the rest has no known cause. In all, the sample holds 150,000 to 200,000 clones, and about 80% of those were seen once. Clones ranked in the top ten supply about 6.9% of the sample. Sequencing was carried out using peripheral blood. These receptors originate from a human donor with acute or convalescent COVID-19. The donor label of this sample is uncertain.

The chain combines TRBV24-1 with TRBJ2-2; 7 bases are a match to TRBD1. CDR3 length: 15 residues. From germline, CDR1 is KGHDR and CDR2 SFDVKD. Trimming at V came to 3 bases and at J to 3 bases, leaving 3 bases not matched to a gene. The DNA for the CDR3 is TGTGCCACCAGTGATGAGGGACAGTACACCGGGGAGCTGTTTTTT. Translated, it gives CATSDEGQYTGELFF.

This clone occurred once. The chain links TRBV7-9 to TRBJ1-6, with D maybe TRBD1 (5 bases). Trimming removed 3 bases at V and 6 bases at J, with 15 bases between. The CDR3 runs to 16 residues. Germline assignment: CDR1 SEHNR and CDR2 FQNEAQ (reference sequence). The CDR3 DNA is TGTGCCAGCAGCTTTGCAACAGGAATTGGTAATTCACCCCTCCACTTT. Translation: CASSFATGIGNSPLHF.

J is TRBJ2-3 and V is TRBV25-1; D gene uncertain. The CDR3 sequence is 13 residues long. Germline values: CDR1 MGHDK, CDR2 SYGVNS. V was cut by 2 bases and J by 2 bases, with 5 bases left in between. The CDR3 DNA is TGTGCCAGCAGTGAACACTTCACAGATACGCAGTATTTT. Residues: CASSEHFTDTQYF.

The chain combines TRBV19 with TRBJ1-4; D unclear. Deletions cut 3 bases from V and 3 bases from J, with 8 bases between. The CDR3 has 14 amino acids. Germline V CDR1 and CDR2: LNHDA, SQIVND (reference sequence). In DNA, the CDR3 is TGTGCCAGTAGTATTACAGCCTCTAATGAAAAACTGTTTTTT. Residues: CASSITASNEKLFF.

The rearrangement joins TRBV5-4 to TRBJ2-7, with a weak D call TRBD2 (6 bases). This CDR3 has 13 amino acids. Trimming shortened V by 0 bases and J by 6 bases, and 10 bases separated the two germline ends. The germline V gene encodes CDR1 SGHNT and CDR2 YYREEE (reference sequence). CDR3 sequence reads: CASSLVSGGEQYF. In DNA form, the CDR3 reads TGTGCCAGCAGCTTGGTGTCCGGGGGCGAGCAGTACTTC.

The V gene is TRBV2, the J gene TRBJ2-7; a weak D match, TRBD1 (6 bases). The CDR3 loop spans 14 amino acids. CDR1 and CDR2 from the germline V gene are SNHLY and FYNNEI. Trimming left V 6 bases short and J 0 bases short, with 12 bases between. The CDR3 region has the DNA TGTGCCAGCAGCCCTCAGGGGAACTCCTACGAGCAGTACTTC. Translating gives CASSPQGNSYEQYF.

J is TRBJ2-4 and V is TRBV4-1; possibly TRBD2 for D (5 bases). The CDR3 is made up of 16 amino acids. The germline V gene has CDR1 MGHRA and CDR2 YSYEKL. V gave up 2 bases and J gave up 9 bases, with 20 bases separating them. CDR3 nucleotide sequence: TGCGCCAGCAGCCAATACTCCGGGCCGACTACAAGCATTCAGTACTTC. This codes for CASSQYSGPTTSIQYF.

The V and J genes are TRBV27 and TRBJ1-1, with D possibly TRBD1 on 5 matching bases. This CDR3 contains 12 residues. Germline values: CDR1 MNHEY, CDR2 SMNVEV (reference sequence). The V gene lost 4 bases and the J gene lost 7 bases, with 10 bases spanning the gap. The CDR3 loop is CASSSQGYEAFF. The CDR3, as DNA: TGTGCCAGCAGTTCCCAGGGTTATGAAGCTTTCTTT.

The J gene is TRBJ2-7, the V gene TRBV9; D ambiguous. Trimming took off 0 bases at V and 4 bases at J, with 14 bases between the two ends. Germline V gene sequence: CDR1 SGDLS, CDR2 YYNGEE. The CDR3 has 15 residues. The CDR3 DNA sequence: TGTGCCAGCAGCGTAGGTCTGGGTATCGGGTACGAGCAGTACTTC. Translating it yields CASSVGLGIGYEQYF.

This rearrangement joins TRBV7-2 to TRBJ2-1; 8 bases agree with TRBD2. CDR1 and CDR2 from the germline V gene are SGHTA and FQGNSA. CDR3 length: 15 amino acids. Trimming cost V 5 bases and J 8 bases; bases outside gene matches: 11. The CDR3 reads CASSLSSGSGYEQFF. In DNA form, the CDR3 reads TGTGCCAGCAGCCTATCTAGCGGGTCCGGGTATGAGCAGTTCTTC. Full variable domain (outside the CDR3, taken from reference TRBV7-2 and TRBJ2-1): GAGVSQSPSNKVTEKGKDVELRCDPISGHTALYWYRQSLGQGLEFLIYFQGNSAPDKSGLPSDRFSAERTGGSVSTLTIQRTQQEDSAVYLCASSLSSGSGYEQFFGPGTRLTVL.